A single sample is the source of the 7 T cell receptor beta chains below, sequenced in a study of blood T cell repertoires in COVID-19 (dated by TCRdb to 2019 to 2021). Library preparation was by the immunoSEQ multiplex PCR assay. Not all clones reach the TCRdb copy of this immuneACCESS table, which keeps in-frame sequences only. Checked studies attribute under half of the gap to unresolved V genes and leave the rest unexplained. The sample has under 75,000 clones on record, 81% of them singletons. 25% to 35% of the sample comes from the top ten. The sequenced sample was peripheral blood. Source of these receptors: a woman of 80 years or more with active or convalescent COVID-19.

This sequence joins TRBV10-1 and TRBJ2-7; possible D gene TRBD1, 5 bases. There are 13 residues in the CDR3. V shed 2 bases and J shed 5 bases, with 10 bases lying between them. CDR1 is WNHNN and CDR2 is SYGVQD in the germline V gene (reference sequence). CDR3 residues: CASSEGARDEQYF. The CDR3 DNA follows: TGCGCCAGCAGTGAGGGGGCTCGGGACGAGCAGTACTTC.

The chain couples TRBV6-2 or TRBV6-3 to TRBJ2-7; weak D call: TRBD2 (5 bases). Germline V gene lookup returns CDR1 MNHEY and CDR2 SVGEGT. The CDR3 has 13 residues. Trimming cost V 2 bases and J 5 bases, with 10 bases left between them. The CDR3 sequence is CASSYRPGNEQYF. CDR3 nucleotides: TGTGCCAGCAGTTACCGGCCGGGGAACGAGCAGTACTTC.

Details on this clone: One end of the junction varies from germline; a read error may be responsible. This chain connects TRBV7-7 to TRBJ2-5, with 12 bases aligning to TRBD2. CDR1 is SSHAT, CDR2 FNYEAQ, per germline (reference sequence). The CDR3 covers 17 residues. CDR3 sequence: CASSPGRLAGGQETQYF. In DNA, the CDR3 is TGTGCTAGCAGCCCGGGGCGGCTAGCGGGGGGGCAAGAGACCCAGTACTTC.

This clone was detected a few times. The same CDR3 is also encoded by other DNA sequences in this sample. The chain is built from TRBV3-1 (or the pseudogene TRBV3-2) and TRBJ1-6; TRBD1 aligns across 7 bases. The germline gives CDR1 LGHDT, CDR2 YNNKEL (reference sequence). This CDR3 region has 16 residues. Trimming cost V 0 bases and J 6 bases; bases outside gene matches: 5. CDR3 protein: CASSQDAGGGNSPLHF. The CDR3 nucleotides read TGTGCCAGCAGCCAAGATGCAGGGGGAGGTAATTCACCCCTCCACTTT.

The DNA of the CDR3 is TGTGCCACCAGTGAACTAGCGAGCACAGATACGCAGTATTTT. Its translation: CATSELASTDTQYF. This chain links TRBV24-1 with TRBJ2-3; 7 nucleotides align to TRBD2. CDR1 is KGHDR, CDR2 SFDVKD, per germline. Trimming cost V 4 bases and J 0 bases; bases outside gene matches: 0. This CDR3 has 14 amino acids.

The chain carries TRBV18 and TRBJ2-7, with 11 bases fitting TRBD1. The germline V gene encodes CDR1 KGHSH and CDR2 LQKENI. Germline trimming cut 5 bases from V and 7 bases from J; bases unmatched to any gene: 7. There are 14 residues in the CDR3. In DNA form, the CDR3 reads TGTGCCAGCTCAGCCGGGACAGGGGGTAGAGAGCAGTACTTC. As protein: CASSAGTGGREQYF.

The genes are TRBV27 and TRBJ1-4; 7 bases line up with TRBD1. This CDR3 comprises 16 residues. V shed 0 bases, J shed 8 bases, and the junction held 9 bases outside the gene matches. Looked up from germline, CDR1 is MNHEY and CDR2 is SMNVEV (reference sequence). As DNA, the CDR3 is TGTGCCAGCAGTTTATCACAGGGGACAAGGGGGGAAAAACTGTTTTTT. It translates to CASSLSQGTRGEKLFF.